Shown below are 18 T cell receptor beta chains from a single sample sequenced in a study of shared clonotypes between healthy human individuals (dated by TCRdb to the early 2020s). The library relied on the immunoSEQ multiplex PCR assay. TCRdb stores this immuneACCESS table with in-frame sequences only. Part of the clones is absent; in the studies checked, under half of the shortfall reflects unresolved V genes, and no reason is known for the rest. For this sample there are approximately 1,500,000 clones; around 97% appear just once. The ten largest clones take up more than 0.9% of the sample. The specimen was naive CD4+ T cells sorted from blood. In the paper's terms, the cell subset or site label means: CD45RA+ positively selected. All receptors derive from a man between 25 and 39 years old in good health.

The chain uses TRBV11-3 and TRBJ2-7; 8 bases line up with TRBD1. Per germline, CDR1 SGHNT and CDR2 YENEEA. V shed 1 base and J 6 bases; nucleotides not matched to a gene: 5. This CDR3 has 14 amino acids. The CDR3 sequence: CASSLAGQGGEQYF. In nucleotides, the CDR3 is TGTGCCAGCAGCTTAGCCGGACAGGGAGGCGAGCAGTACTTC.

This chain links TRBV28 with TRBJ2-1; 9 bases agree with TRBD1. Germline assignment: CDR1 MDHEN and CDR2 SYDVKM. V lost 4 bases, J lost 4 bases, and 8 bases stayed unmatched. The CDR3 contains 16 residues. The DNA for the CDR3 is TGTGCCAGCAGTTCCGAGGGACAGGGTTTATACAATGAGCAGTTCTTC. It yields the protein CASSSEGQGLYNEQFF.

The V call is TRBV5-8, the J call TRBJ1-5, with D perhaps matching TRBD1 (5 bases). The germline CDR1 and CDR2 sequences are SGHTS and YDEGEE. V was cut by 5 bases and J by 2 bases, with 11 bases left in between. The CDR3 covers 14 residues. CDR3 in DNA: TGTGCCAGCAGTGGGACGGGAGGCAATCAGCCCCAGCATTTT. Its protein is CASSGTGGNQPQHF.

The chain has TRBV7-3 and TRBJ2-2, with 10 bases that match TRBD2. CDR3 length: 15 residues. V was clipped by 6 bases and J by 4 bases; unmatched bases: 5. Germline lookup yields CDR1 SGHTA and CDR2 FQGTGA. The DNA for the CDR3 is TGTGCCAGCAGGCAACTAGCGGGATCCACCGGGGAGCTGTTTTTT. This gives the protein CASRQLAGSTGELFF.

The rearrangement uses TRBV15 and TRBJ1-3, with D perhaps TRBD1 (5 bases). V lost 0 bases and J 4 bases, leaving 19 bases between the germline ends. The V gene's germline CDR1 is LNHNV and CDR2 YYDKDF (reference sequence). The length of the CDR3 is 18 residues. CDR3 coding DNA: TGTGCCACCAGCAGAGAAGGCAGTCGACTCTGGACAGGAAACACCATATATTTT. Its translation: CATSREGSRLWTGNTIYF.

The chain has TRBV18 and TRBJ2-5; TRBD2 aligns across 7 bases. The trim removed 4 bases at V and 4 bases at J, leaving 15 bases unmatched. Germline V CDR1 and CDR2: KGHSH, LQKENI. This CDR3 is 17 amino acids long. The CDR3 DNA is TGTGCCAGCTCACGGTGGGAAGCGGGAAGGACTCCAGAGACCCAGTACTTC. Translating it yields CASSRWEAGRTPETQYF. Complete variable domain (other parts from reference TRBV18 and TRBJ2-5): NAGVMQNPRHLVRRRGQEARLRCSPMKGHSHVYWYRQLPEEGLKFMVYLQKENIIDESGMPKERFSAEFPKEGPSILRIQQVVRGDSAAYFCASSRWEAGRTPETQYFGPGTRLLVL.

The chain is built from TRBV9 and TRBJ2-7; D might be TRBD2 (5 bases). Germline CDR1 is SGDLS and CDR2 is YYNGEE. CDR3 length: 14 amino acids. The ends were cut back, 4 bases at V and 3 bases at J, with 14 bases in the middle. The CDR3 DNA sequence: TGTGCCAGCAGCCAGGCGGGCAGCAACTACGAGCAGTACTTC. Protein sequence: CASSQAGSNYEQYF.

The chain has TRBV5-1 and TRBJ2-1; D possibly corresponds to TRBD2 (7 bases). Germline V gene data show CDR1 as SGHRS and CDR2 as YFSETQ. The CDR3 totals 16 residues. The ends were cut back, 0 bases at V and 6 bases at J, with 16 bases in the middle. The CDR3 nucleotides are TGCGCCAGCAGCTTGGACCGAAGGGGGGGAGTCAATGAGCAGTTCTTC. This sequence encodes CASSLDRRGGVNEQFF. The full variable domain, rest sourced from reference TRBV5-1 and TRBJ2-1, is KAGVTQTPRYLIKTRGQQVTLSCSPISGHRSVSWYQQTPGQGLQFLFEYFSETQRNKGNFPGRFSGRQFSNSRSEMNVSTLELGDSALYLCASSLDRRGGVNEQFFGPGTRLTVL.

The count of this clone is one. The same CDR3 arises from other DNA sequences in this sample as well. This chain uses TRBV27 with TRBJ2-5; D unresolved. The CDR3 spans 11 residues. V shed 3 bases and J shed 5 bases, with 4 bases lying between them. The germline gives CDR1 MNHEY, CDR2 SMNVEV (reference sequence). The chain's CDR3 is CASSLKETQYF. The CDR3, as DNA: TGTGCCAGCAGTTTGAAGGAGACCCAGTACTTC.

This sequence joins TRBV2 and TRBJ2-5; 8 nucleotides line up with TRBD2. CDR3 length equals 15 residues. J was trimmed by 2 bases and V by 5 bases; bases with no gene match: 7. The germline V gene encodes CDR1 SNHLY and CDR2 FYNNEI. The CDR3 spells CASSPRTSRQETQYF. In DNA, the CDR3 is TGTGCCAGCAGTCCCCGGACTAGCAGACAAGAGACCCAGTACTTC.

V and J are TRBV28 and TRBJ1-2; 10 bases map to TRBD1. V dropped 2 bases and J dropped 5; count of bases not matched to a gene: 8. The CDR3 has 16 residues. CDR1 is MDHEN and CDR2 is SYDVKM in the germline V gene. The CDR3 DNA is TGTGCCAGCAGTTTAGCGGACAGGGGGTCCTTATATGGCTACACCTTC. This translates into CASSLADRGSLYGYTF.

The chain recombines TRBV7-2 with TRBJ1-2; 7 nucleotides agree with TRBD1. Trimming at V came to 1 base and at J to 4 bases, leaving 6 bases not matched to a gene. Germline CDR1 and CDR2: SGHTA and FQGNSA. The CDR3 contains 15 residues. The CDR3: CASSLEQGRRYGYTF. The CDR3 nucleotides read TGTGCCAGCAGCTTAGAACAGGGGCGGCGCTATGGCTACACCTTC.

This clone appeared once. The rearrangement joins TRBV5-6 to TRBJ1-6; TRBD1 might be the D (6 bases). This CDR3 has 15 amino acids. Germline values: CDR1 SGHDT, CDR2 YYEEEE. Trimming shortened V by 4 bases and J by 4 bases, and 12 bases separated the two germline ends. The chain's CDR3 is CASSARTAYNSPLHF. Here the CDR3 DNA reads TGTGCCAGCAGCGCCCGGACAGCTTATAATTCACCCCTCCACTTT.

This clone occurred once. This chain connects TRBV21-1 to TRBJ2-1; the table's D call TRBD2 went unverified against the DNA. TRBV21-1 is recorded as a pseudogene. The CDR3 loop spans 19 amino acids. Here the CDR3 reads CASSKALLGYIRRFNEQFF. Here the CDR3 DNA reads TGTGCCAGCAGCAAAGCGCTCCTCGGGTATATAAGACGGTTCAATGAGCAGTTCTTC.

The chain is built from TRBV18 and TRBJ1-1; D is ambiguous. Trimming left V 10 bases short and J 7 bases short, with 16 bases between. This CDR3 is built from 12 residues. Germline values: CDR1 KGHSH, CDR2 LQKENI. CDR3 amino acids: CATATNADEAFF. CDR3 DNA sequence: TGTGCCACCGCGACCAATGCCGATGAAGCTTTCTTT.

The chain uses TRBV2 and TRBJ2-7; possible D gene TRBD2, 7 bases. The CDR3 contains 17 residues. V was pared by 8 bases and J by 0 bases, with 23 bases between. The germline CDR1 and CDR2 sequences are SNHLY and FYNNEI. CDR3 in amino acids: CASFDLTDSGTSYEQYF. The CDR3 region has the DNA TGTGCCAGCTTCGACCTTACGGACAGCGGGACCTCCTACGAGCAGTACTTC.

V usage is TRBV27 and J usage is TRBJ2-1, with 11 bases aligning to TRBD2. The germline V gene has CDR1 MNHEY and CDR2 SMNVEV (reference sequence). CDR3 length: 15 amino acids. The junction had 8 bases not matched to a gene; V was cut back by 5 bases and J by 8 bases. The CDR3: CASSPTSGSIHEQFF. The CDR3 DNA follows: TGTGCCAGCAGTCCAACTAGCGGGAGTATTCATGAGCAGTTCTTC.

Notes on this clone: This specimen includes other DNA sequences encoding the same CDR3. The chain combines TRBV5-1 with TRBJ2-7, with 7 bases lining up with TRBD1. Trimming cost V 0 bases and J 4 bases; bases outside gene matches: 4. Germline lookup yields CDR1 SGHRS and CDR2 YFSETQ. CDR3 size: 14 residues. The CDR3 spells CASSLAGGNYEQYF. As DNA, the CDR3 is TGCGCCAGCAGCTTGGCAGGGGGTAATTACGAGCAGTACTTC. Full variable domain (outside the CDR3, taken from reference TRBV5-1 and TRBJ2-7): KAGVTQTPRYLIKTRGQQVTLSCSPISGHRSVSWYQQTPGQGLQFLFEYFSETQRNKGNFPGRFSGRQFSNSRSEMNVSTLELGDSALYLCASSLAGGNYEQYFGPGTRLTVT.